The 10 T cell receptor beta chains below were found in one sample sequenced in a study of cytomegalovirus exposure and HLA in healthy donors. The PCR employed 60 Vbeta primers together with 13 Jbeta primers. Using immunoSEQ multiplex PCR, the repertoire was profiled, and TCRdb retains in-frame clones only, with some absent. The data hold some 200,000 clones, with roughly a tenth observed a single time. Sequenced sample: PBMCs. The receptors were gathered from a woman in her twenties or thirties in good health and CMV-seropositive.

This clone was counted between two and nine times. This chain joins TRBV13 and TRBJ2-3; 7 bases match TRBD2. After removal of 0 bases from V and 0 bases from J, the junction contained 3 bases not matched to a gene. The length of the CDR3 is 16 residues. Germline lookup yields CDR1 PRHDT and CDR2 FYEKMQ (reference sequence). The DNA of the CDR3 is TGTGCCAGCAGCTTAGGGGAAGCGGGAAGCACAGATACGCAGTATTTT. This codes for CASSLGEAGSTDTQYF.

The chain is built from TRBV7-9 and TRBJ1-2; 10 nucleotides line up with TRBD1. Germline values: CDR1 SEHNR, CDR2 FQNEAQ (reference sequence). V was pared by 5 bases and J by 7 bases, with 4 bases of the junction left unmatched. The CDR3 has 13 residues. The CDR3 region is CASSQTGGAGYTF. The CDR3 DNA reads as TGTGCCAGCAGCCAGACAGGGGGCGCTGGCTACACCTTC.

A few counts support this clone. The chain employs TRBV25-1 and TRBJ2-3; the D gene is possibly TRBD2 (5 bases). This CDR3 has 15 amino acids. Germline V lookup: CDR1 MGHDK, CDR2 SYGVNS. Trimming cost V 4 bases and J 3 bases, with 14 bases left between them. CDR3 loop: CASSGADPSTDTQYF. CDR3 bases: TGTGCCAGCAGTGGAGCGGATCCCTCTACAGATACGCAGTATTTT.

This chain uses TRBV5-4 with TRBJ1-2; D gene uncertain. Germline loops: CDR1 SGHNT, CDR2 YYREEE (reference sequence). The V end was cut by 3 bases, the J end by 2 bases, with 14 bases between. The CDR3 covers 15 residues. CDR3 protein: CASSSTGKANYGYTF. CDR3 nucleotides: TGTGCCAGCAGCTCCACCGGGAAGGCAAACTATGGCTACACCTTC.

As to this clone: Other DNA variants within this sample encode the same CDR3. This sequence joins TRBV30 and TRBJ2-7, with a possible D match to TRBD2 (5 bases). The CDR3 spans 14 residues. Germline CDR1 reads GTSNPN; CDR2 reads SVGIG (reference sequence). Trimming shortened V by 5 bases and J by 1 base, and 15 bases separated the two germline ends. CDR3 protein: CAWEKEVRSYEQYF. CDR3 nucleotide sequence: TGTGCCTGGGAGAAGGAGGTCAGGTCCTACGAGCAGTACTTC.

This chain joins TRBV5-1 and TRBJ2-3; D might be TRBD2 (6 bases). The germline V gene encodes CDR1 SGHRS and CDR2 YFSETQ. The CDR3 is 15 amino acids. Trimming removed 0 bases from V and 1 base from J, with 9 bases in between. DNA for the CDR3: TGCGCCAGCAGCTTGGACGCGGGACGCACAGATACGCAGTATTTT. This encodes CASSLDAGRTDTQYF.

This clone came up a few times. The genes are TRBV10-1 and TRBJ2-3; TRBD2 matches 12 bases. J lost 4 bases, V lost 2 bases, and 10 bases had no gene match. Germline V lookup: CDR1 WNHNN, CDR2 SYGVQD (reference sequence). This CDR3 has 18 amino acids. The CDR3 region is CASSERRLAGDVADTQYF. CDR3 bases: TGCGCCAGCAGTGAGAGGCGACTAGCGGGAGATGTTGCAGATACGCAGTATTTT.

This clone has a handful of counts. The V gene is TRBV9, the J gene TRBJ2-7; the match to TRBD2 covers 9 bases. Germline CDR1 reads SGDLS; CDR2 reads YYNGEE. CDR3 length: 15 residues. V dropped 3 bases and J dropped 4; count of bases not matched to a gene: 8. This chain's CDR3 is CASSASGRPGYEQYF. In DNA, the CDR3 is TGTGCCAGCAGCGCGAGCGGGAGGCCGGGTTACGAGCAGTACTTC.

This clone was counted between two and nine times. The V and J genes are TRBV6-5 and TRBJ1-1; D gene ambiguous. The CDR3 has 14 residues. Germline V gene sequence: CDR1 MNHEY, CDR2 SVGAGI. The V and J ends lost 2 bases and 1 base respectively, with 8 bases between them. CDR3 in amino acids: CASSYEVRNTEAFF. CDR3 nucleotides: TGTGCCAGCAGTTACGAGGTCCGGAACACTGAAGCTTTCTTT.

A few counts support this clone. V usage is TRBV2 and J usage is TRBJ1-4; TRBD1 aligns across 7 bases. CDR3 length: 15 residues. J was trimmed by 2 bases and V by 5 bases; bases with no gene match: 5. Germline lookup yields CDR1 SNHLY and CDR2 FYNNEI. The CDR3 protein is CASSSTGQTNEKLFF. The CDR3 bases are TGTGCCAGCAGTTCCACGGGACAGACTAATGAAAAACTGTTTTTT.